These 19 T cell receptor beta chains share one sample of origin, sequenced in a study of human thymus T cells. Sequencing was performed with immunoSEQ multiplex PCR; in TCRdb, only in-frame clones are kept and a portion is missing. The sample shows some 120,000 clones, 90% to 95% of them seen only once. It was from resections taken during corrective heart surgery that the thymus tissue came. Input material: thymus tissue. The receptors were gathered from a boy younger than two with a congenital heart defect but otherwise immunologically healthy.

This rearrangement joins TRBV7-2 to TRBJ2-5, with 7 bases fitting TRBD2. The germline V gene has CDR1 SGHTA and CDR2 FQGNSA. This CDR3 spans 15 amino acids. V shed 1 base and J 5 bases; nucleotides not matched to a gene: 7. CDR3 amino acids: CASSLEQGGVETQYF. CDR3 nucleotide sequence: TGTGCCAGCAGCTTAGAGCAGGGAGGGGTTGAGACCCAGTACTTC.

The rearrangement uses TRBV28 and TRBJ2-2; 9 bases align to TRBD1. CDR3 size: 16 residues. Per the germline V gene, CDR1 is MDHEN and CDR2 is SYDVKM. The V and J ends lost 6 bases and 4 bases, in that order; junction bases with no gene match: 9. The CDR3 is CASRYDRGFSTGELFF. CDR3 DNA sequence: TGTGCCAGCAGATATGACAGGGGGTTTTCCACCGGGGAGCTGTTTTTT.

This clone appeared a few times. The genes are TRBV4-2 and TRBJ1-6; no reliable D call. Germline CDR1 and CDR2: LGHNA and YNFKEQ. Trimming removed 0 bases from V and 14 bases from J, with 11 bases in between. The length of the CDR3 is 13 residues. CDR3 sequence reads: CASSQDTLGTLHF. In DNA, the CDR3 is TGTGCCAGCAGCCAAGATACTTTGGGGACCCTCCACTTT.

The rearrangement links TRBV7-2 to TRBJ1-5; TRBD1 matches at 8 bases. CDR1 and CDR2 (germline): SGHTA, FQGNSA. The V gene end was trimmed by 2 bases and the J gene end by 7 bases; junction bases not matched to a gene: 4. This CDR3 is 14 amino acids long. The CDR3 reads CASSLQGALQPQHF. The CDR3 nucleotides are TGTGCCAGCAGCTTACAGGGGGCGCTCCAGCCCCAGCATTTT.

V and J are TRBV6-5 and TRBJ1-1, with D possibly being TRBD1 (5 bases). The V gene lost 8 bases and the J gene lost 3 bases, with 16 bases spanning the gap. Germline V gene data show CDR1 as MNHEY and CDR2 as SVGAGI. The CDR3 covers 14 residues. Here the CDR3 reads CASRFRVRDTEAFF. In nucleotides, the CDR3 is TGTGCCAGCCGTTTCAGGGTGAGGGACACTGAAGCTTTCTTT.

The rearrangement uses TRBV29-1 and TRBJ1-2; a weak D match, TRBD1 (5 bases). Per germline, CDR1 SQVTM and CDR2 ANQGSEA. V lost 0 bases and J 8 bases, leaving 16 bases between the germline ends. The CDR3 is made up of 14 amino acids. The CDR3 region is CSVEDPRERGGYTF. DNA of the CDR3: TGCAGCGTTGAAGATCCCAGGGAGAGAGGAGGCTACACCTTC.

The chain uses TRBV25-1 and TRBJ1-2; TRBD1 matches 7 bases. CDR3 length: 13 residues. J gave up 2 bases and V 6 bases, and 3 bases lay outside the gene matches. Germline values: CDR1 MGHDK, CDR2 SYGVNS. CDR3 amino acids: CASRPGQNYGYTF. CDR3 coding DNA: TGTGCCAGCAGACCGGGACAGAACTATGGCTACACCTTC.

The CDR3 loop is CASSLSRQGGDTEAFF. Written as DNA, the CDR3 is TGTGCCAGCAGTTTATCGAGACAGGGTGGGGACACTGAAGCTTTCTTT. The rearrangement joins TRBV27 to TRBJ1-1; 7 bases map to TRBD1. V shed 0 bases and J 3 bases; nucleotides not matched to a gene: 7. From germline, CDR1 is MNHEY and CDR2 SMNVEV (reference sequence). The length of the CDR3 is 16 residues.

The chain is built from TRBV7-2 and TRBJ2-1, with a tentative D call TRBD1 (5 bases). Trimming left V 1 base short and J 7 bases short, with 8 bases between. Germline-derived CDR1 and CDR2 are SGHTA and FQGNSA. The CDR3 spans 13 residues. The chain's CDR3 is CASSLVAGNEQFF. The CDR3 DNA sequence: TGTGCCAGCAGCTTAGTAGCAGGGAATGAGCAGTTCTTC.

The V gene is TRBV7-9, the J gene TRBJ1-5, with D perhaps TRBD1 (6 bases). This CDR3 spans 14 amino acids. Trimming took 4 bases from V and 5 from J, leaving 12 bases between them. CDR1 is SEHNR, CDR2 FQNEAQ, per germline (reference sequence). As DNA, the CDR3 is TGTGCCAGCAGCTGGGGGCCAACCGATCAGCCCCAGCATTTT. As protein: CASSWGPTDQPQHF.

The genes are TRBV9 and TRBJ2-1, with D perhaps being TRBD1 or TRBD2 (5 bases each). Between the trimmed V and J ends, which lost 7 bases and 7 bases, there was a span of 12 bases. This CDR3 contains 12 residues. Germline values: CDR1 SGDLS, CDR2 YYNGEE. CDR3 region: CASGSGPNEQFF. The CDR3 coding sequence is TGTGCCAGCGGATCGGGACCGAATGAGCAGTTCTTC. The full variable domain, its missing parts supplied by reference TRBV9 and TRBJ2-1, is DSGVTQTPKHLITATGQRVTLRCSPRSGDLSVYWYQQSLDQGLQFLIQYYNGEERAKGNILERFSAQQFPDLHSELNLSSLELGDSALYFCASGSGPNEQFFGPGTRLTVL.

The chain's CDR3 is CASSREPGQGPDTQYF. The CDR3 DNA reads as TGTGCCAGCAGCCGAGAACCGGGACAGGGACCAGATACGCAGTATTTT. This chain joins TRBV28 and TRBJ2-3; 9 bases map to TRBD1. The CDR3 is 16 amino acids. Germline trimming cut 6 bases from V and 4 bases from J; bases unmatched to any gene: 11. Looked up from germline, CDR1 is MDHEN and CDR2 is SYDVKM.

The chain recombines TRBV27 with TRBJ2-1; 12 positions match TRBD2. V shed 2 bases, J shed 8 bases, and the junction held 13 bases outside the gene matches. The CDR3 extends over 18 amino acids. The V gene's germline CDR1 is MNHEY and CDR2 SMNVEV (reference sequence). Here the CDR3 DNA reads TGTGCCAGCAGTTTAATCCCTTGGCTAGCGGGGGGGCAGGATGAGCAGTTCTTC. It specifies CASSLIPWLAGGQDEQFF.

The chain recombines TRBV21-1 with TRBJ1-3; the table assigns TRBD1, which was not confirmed against the DNA. TRBV21-1 is a known pseudogene. The CDR3 consists of 17 residues. The CDR3 sequence is CASSKAGTGDVRNTIYF. Here the CDR3 DNA reads TGTGCCAGCAGCAAAGCGGGTACAGGGGACGTAAGAAACACCATATATTTT.

This chain joins TRBV28 and TRBJ1-2; D might be TRBD1 (5 bases). This CDR3 is 12 amino acids long. Germline V gives CDR1 MDHEN, CDR2 SYDVKM. Trimming left V 5 bases short and J 4 bases short, with 8 bases between. Here the CDR3 reads CASSTGFYGYTF. CDR3 in DNA: TGTGCCAGCAGTACAGGATTCTATGGCTACACCTTC.

This clone was found once. J is TRBJ2-3 and V is TRBV5-1, with D perhaps being TRBD1 or TRBD2 (6 bases each). The CDR3 consists of 16 residues. Trimming took off 3 bases at V and 6 bases at J, with 20 bases between the two ends. Germline V lookup: CDR1 SGHRS, CDR2 YFSETQ. CDR3 sequence (DNA): TGCGCCAGCAGCTCCTCGGGGGCCCCCAATAGGGATACGCAGTATTTT. It translates to CASSSSGAPNRDTQYF.

The V call is TRBV30, the J call TRBJ2-3; D possibly corresponds to TRBD2 (6 bases). This CDR3 has 15 residues. Germline-derived CDR1 and CDR2 are GTSNPN and SVGIG (reference sequence). The V end was cut by 2 bases, the J end by 2 bases, with 14 bases between. CDR3 protein: CAWSKGGLDTDTQYF. Here the CDR3 DNA reads TGTGCCTGGAGTAAAGGAGGGCTTGACACAGATACGCAGTATTTT.

The V and J genes are TRBV28 and TRBJ1-5; D might be TRBD1 (5 bases). V lost 6 bases and J 5 bases, leaving 14 bases between the germline ends. The CDR3 has 14 amino acids. Germline lookup yields CDR1 MDHEN and CDR2 SYDVKM. CDR3: CASSPPGEDQPQHF. CDR3 nucleotides: TGTGCCAGCAGCCCGCCGGGGGAGGATCAGCCCCAGCATTTT.

The rearrangement links TRBV6-1 to TRBJ1-6; no firm D call. The ends were cut back, 6 bases at V and 10 bases at J, with 16 bases in the middle. Germline-derived CDR1 and CDR2 are MNHNS and SASEGT. The CDR3 covers 14 residues. For the CDR3, the DNA is TGTGCCAGCAGCCAACGGGTAAAGGGCTCACCCCTCCACTTT. This translates into CASSQRVKGSPLHF.